This passage covers 25 T cell receptor beta chains from one sample sequenced in a study of OX40 agonist ivuxolimab in advanced cancers. Here immunoSEQ multiplex PCR was the method, and the copy in TCRdb shows in-frame clones only, minus some. The profile shows over 45,000 clones, 83% of them singletons. This specimen was CD4+ or CD8+ T cells sorted from blood, taken in a trial of the OX40 agonist ivuxolimab. The receptors were sampled from an adult with an advanced solid tumor such as melanoma, head and neck, liver or kidney cancer.

V is TRBV7-2 and J is TRBJ2-1; 8 bases agree with TRBD2. The CDR3 runs 16 residues. V shed 5 bases and J 9 bases; nucleotides not matched to a gene: 15. Germline assignment: CDR1 SGHTA and CDR2 FQGNSA. This chain's CDR3 is CASSLGAGGYNFEQFF. As DNA, the CDR3 is TGTGCCAGCAGCCTAGGGGCGGGGGGATACAATTTTGAGCAGTTCTTC.

This clone appeared a few times. The chain carries TRBV9 and TRBJ1-6; 7 positions agree with TRBD1. Germline trimming cut 3 bases from V and 7 bases from J; bases unmatched to any gene: 7. The CDR3 has 15 amino acids. Germline V gene lookup returns CDR1 SGDLS and CDR2 YYNGEE. CDR3 nucleotides: TGTGCCAGCAGCGGCGAGGGACAGCAGAATTCACCCCTCCACTTT. This encodes CASSGEGQQNSPLHF.

The V gene is TRBV5-1, the J gene TRBJ1-1, with 9 positions matching TRBD1. V shed 0 bases and J 2 bases; nucleotides not matched to a gene: 8. Germline V lookup: CDR1 SGHRS, CDR2 YFSETQ. The CDR3 covers 17 residues. DNA of the CDR3: TGCGCCAGCAGCTTGGATGGGACAGGGCTGCTAAACACTGAAGCTTTCTTT. It translates to CASSLDGTGLLNTEAFF. Supplemented by reference TRBV5-1 and TRBJ1-1, the full variable domain reads KAGVTQTPRYLIKTRGQQVTLSCSPISGHRSVSWYQQTPGQGLQFLFEYFSETQRNKGNFPGRFSGRQFSNSRSEMNVSTLELGDSALYLCASSLDGTGLLNTEAFFGQGTRLTVV.

The gene calls are TRBV7-2 and TRBJ2-5; 9 nucleotides align to TRBD1. CDR1 SGHTA and CDR2 FQGNSA come from the germline V gene. V shed 7 bases and J 5 bases; nucleotides not matched to a gene: 11. The CDR3 length is 15 residues. The CDR3 is CASILTGGPVETQYF. The CDR3 DNA is TGTGCCAGCATCCTAACAGGGGGCCCGGTCGAGACCCAGTACTTC.

The CDR3 DNA reads as TGCGCCAGCAGCCTTGTAGGGGGGCGGGAGCAGTACTTC. Translating gives CASSLVGGREQYF. The chain combines TRBV4-3 with TRBJ2-7; either TRBD1 or TRBD2 may fit D (6 bases each). CDR3 size: 13 residues. Germline CDR1 is LGHNA and CDR2 is YSLEER. V dropped 4 bases and J dropped 7 bases, with 14 bases sitting between them.

The sample holds one count of this clone. This chain connects TRBV30 to TRBJ2-1, with a possible D match to TRBD2 (7 bases). V lost 5 bases and J lost 8, with 19 bases in between. The CDR3 covers 14 residues. Germline V gene sequence: CDR1 GTSNPN, CDR2 SVGIG (reference sequence). The DNA for the CDR3 is TGTGCCTGGCTAGCGGAGGGGGTGGGGGATGAGCAGTTCTTC. Its translation is CAWLAEGVGDEQFF.

The gene calls are TRBV7-2 and TRBJ1-5; TRBD1 is a possible D gene (6 bases). In germline, CDR1 is SGHTA, CDR2 FQGNSA. The V gene lost 1 base and the J gene lost 7 bases, with 11 bases spanning the gap. The CDR3 runs 14 residues. This CDR3 is CASSLGGQPQPQHF. In DNA form, the CDR3 reads TGTGCCAGCAGCTTAGGAGGACAGCCACAGCCCCAGCATTTT.

The chain has TRBV10-1 and TRBJ2-2; the D gene is possibly TRBD1 (7 bases). The germline V gene has CDR1 WNHNN and CDR2 SYGVQD (reference sequence). The CDR3 has 17 amino acids. V dropped 11 bases and J dropped 5 bases, with 27 bases sitting between them. The chain's CDR3 is CALDAEEGAFLTGELFF. The CDR3 DNA follows: TGCGCCCTCGACGCAGAGGAGGGGGCTTTTTTGACCGGGGAGCTGTTTTTT.

This sequence joins TRBV2 and TRBJ1-1; D ambiguous. CDR3 size: 15 residues. V was pared by 6 bases and J by 0 bases, with 14 bases between. Germline-derived CDR1 and CDR2 are SNHLY and FYNNEI. The chain's CDR3 is CASSPLVNLNTEAFF. The CDR3 DNA reads as TGTGCCAGCAGCCCCCTGGTGAACCTGAACACTGAAGCTTTCTTT.

This clone was seen once. The rearrangement joins TRBV11-2 to TRBJ1-1; TRBD1 might be the D (6 bases). V was clipped by 6 bases and J by 4 bases, with 18 bases between them. CDR1 SGHAT and CDR2 FQNNGV come from the germline V gene. The CDR3 covers 15 residues. CDR3 region: CASSGRRGGFTEAFF. The CDR3 DNA is TGTGCCAGCAGTGGCCGGAGAGGGGGGTTCACTGAAGCTTTCTTT. Combining the CDR3 with reference TRBV11-2 and TRBJ1-1 gives the whole variable domain EAGVAQSPRYKIIEKRQSVAFWCNPISGHATLYWYQQILGQGPKLLIQFQNNGVVDDSQLPKDRFSAERLKGVDSTLKIQPAKLEDSAVYLCASSGRRGGFTEAFFGQGTRLTVV.

The CDR3, as DNA: TGTGTCAGCAGCAAAGGGGTCGGGACAGTGGCCCGCGAGCAGTACTTC. Its protein product is CVSSKGVGTVAREQYF. The chain joins TRBV21-1 to TRBJ2-7; whether TRBD1, the table's D call, matches the DNA was not checked. TRBV21-1 is flagged as a pseudogene. The CDR3 loop spans 16 amino acids.

This chain connects TRBV27 to TRBJ2-1; 8 bases map to TRBD2. Unmatched junction bases numbered 11, after V lost 5 bases and J lost 8 bases. The germline V gene encodes CDR1 MNHEY and CDR2 SMNVEV (reference sequence). The CDR3 consists of 15 residues. CDR3 nucleotides: TGTGCCAGCAGTAGAAGCGGGGGCCCCCGCTATGAGCAGTTCTTC. This sequence encodes CASSRSGGPRYEQFF.

This chain connects TRBV6-4 to TRBJ2-3; D is perhaps TRBD1 or TRBD2 (5 bases each). Germline CDR1 MRHNA, CDR2 SNTAGT. CDR3 length: 15 amino acids. Deletions cut 5 bases from V and 3 bases from J, with 15 bases between. DNA of the CDR3: TGTGCCAGCAGTAAAGCCGGGGCCGGGACAGATACGCAGTATTTT. It encodes CASSKAGAGTDTQYF.

The chain employs TRBV7-2 and TRBJ2-1; TRBD2 agrees at 8 bases. V lost 4 bases and J lost 4; bases outside the gene matches: 9. CDR3 length: 16 amino acids. CDR1 is SGHTA, CDR2 FQGNSA, per germline. The CDR3 reads CASSSIGGATYNEQFF. CDR3 nucleotide sequence: TGTGCCAGCAGCTCTATCGGGGGGGCCACGTACAATGAGCAGTTCTTC. Filled out from reference TRBV7-2 and TRBJ2-1, the complete variable domain reads GAGVSQSPSNKVTEKGKDVELRCDPISGHTALYWYRQSLGQGLEFLIYFQGNSAPDKSGLPSDRFSAERTGGSVSTLTIQRTQQEDSAVYLCASSSIGGATYNEQFFGPGTRLTVL.

The rearrangement joins TRBV12-5 to TRBJ2-3; 8 nucleotides line up with TRBD2. The germline CDR1 and CDR2 sequences are LGHNT and FRNRAP. V dropped 4 bases and J dropped 4; count of bases not matched to a gene: 10. This CDR3 contains 16 residues. The CDR3 region has the DNA TGTGCTAGTGGTTCCCTGGGACTAGGGTCCCCAGATACGCAGTATTTT. Translating it yields CASGSLGLGSPDTQYF.

This clone occurred once. J is TRBJ2-5 and V is TRBV27, with D perhaps given as TRBD1 or TRBD2 (7 bases each). CDR1 and CDR2 (germline): MNHEY, SMNVEV (reference sequence). V was pared by 4 bases and J by 5 bases, with 17 bases between. The CDR3 totals 15 residues. CDR3 amino acids: CASSSGGAGWETQYF. In DNA, the CDR3 is TGTGCCAGCAGTTCAGGGGGGGCTGGTTGGGAGACCCAGTACTTC.

This chain links TRBV10-2 with TRBJ1-2, with 9 positions matching TRBD1. The V segment lost 6 bases and the J segment 7 bases; nucleotides outside the gene matches: 12. This CDR3 contains 15 residues. Germline V CDR1 and CDR2: WSHSY, SAAADI. As DNA, the CDR3 is TGCGCCAGCAGGCAAAGGACAGGGGCGGTATTTGGCTACACCTTC. It is translated as CASRQRTGAVFGYTF.

This chain joins TRBV18 and TRBJ1-1, with D uncertain. Germline CDR1 KGHSH, CDR2 LQKENI. With 2 bases removed from V and 5 bases from J, the gap between germline ends came to 9 bases. The CDR3 totals 13 residues. The CDR3 region is CASSPFGGTEAFF. CDR3 DNA sequence: TGTGCCAGCTCACCATTCGGCGGAACTGAAGCTTTCTTT. Full variable domain (outside the CDR3, taken from reference TRBV18 and TRBJ1-1): NAGVMQNPRHLVRRRGQEARLRCSPMKGHSHVYWYRQLPEEGLKFMVYLQKENIIDESGMPKERFSAEFPKEGPSILRIQQVVRGDSAAYFCASSPFGGTEAFFGQGTRLTVV.

CDR3 coding DNA: TGTGCCAGCAGCCCCCGGGGGTTTAATGAAAAACTGTTTTTT. Its translation is CASSPRGFNEKLFF. This sequence joins TRBV7-9 and TRBJ1-4; a possible D gene is TRBD1 (5 bases). In germline, CDR1 is SEHNR, CDR2 FQNEAQ (reference sequence). Between the trimmed V and J ends, which lost 5 bases and 4 bases, there was a span of 11 bases. The CDR3 extends over 14 amino acids.

The chain recombines TRBV5-1 with TRBJ2-3; D is possibly TRBD1 or TRBD2 (5 bases each). V lost 7 bases and J lost 2, with 14 bases in between. Germline CDR1 SGHRS, CDR2 YFSETQ. The CDR3 runs 14 residues. CDR3 sequence (DNA): TGCGCCAGCGAATGGGGACCAGCCACAGATACGCAGTATTTT. Protein product: CASEWGPATDTQYF.

This clone was counted once. One end of the junction does not line up with germline, which may come from a read error. The V gene is TRBV5-1, the J gene TRBJ2-7; D is unresolved. There are 15 residues in the CDR3. Germline CDR1 SGHRS, CDR2 YFSETQ. The CDR3 protein is CANSLDLGIDPEQYF. In DNA, the CDR3 is TGCGCCAACAGCTTGGATCTGGGTATCGATCCCGAGCAGTACTTC.

The chain combines TRBV5-1 with TRBJ2-1; TRBD1 aligns across 8 bases. Trimming cost V 4 bases and J 0 bases; bases outside gene matches: 3. The CDR3 is made up of 15 amino acids. The germline gives CDR1 SGHRS, CDR2 YFSETQ. This CDR3 reads CASSPGTGSYNEQFF. The CDR3 bases are TGCGCCAGCAGCCCTGGGACAGGCTCCTACAATGAGCAGTTCTTC.

The chain recombines TRBV19 with TRBJ1-5; 12 bases fit TRBD1. The CDR3 covers 17 residues. The V gene's germline CDR1 is LNHDA and CDR2 SQIVND (reference sequence). V trimming: 9 bases; J trimming: 2 bases; junction bases outside the gene matches: 11. The DNA for the CDR3 is TGTGCCAGCGCCCCGGGACAGGGGGCTCTAGGCAATCAGCCCCAGCATTTT. Amino acids: CASAPGQGALGNQPQHF.

V and J are TRBV21-1 and TRBJ2-7; the DNA was not compared with TRBD1, the D call given in the table. TRBV21-1 is a recognized pseudogene. The CDR3 runs to 16 residues. CDR3 sequence: CASSTARDRGYYEQYF. CDR3 coding DNA: TGTGCCAGCAGCACGGCCCGGGACAGGGGCTACTACGAGCAGTACTTC.

The chain links TRBV6-6 to TRBJ2-2; TRBD2 is a possible D gene (5 bases). V lost 6 bases and J lost 2, with 10 bases in between. This CDR3 has 14 amino acids. Per the germline V gene, CDR1 is MNHNY and CDR2 is SVGAGI (reference sequence). The CDR3 sequence: CASRLDYNTGELFF. The DNA of the CDR3 is TGTGCCAGCAGATTAGACTACAACACCGGGGAGCTGTTTTTT.